Presented here are 14 T cell receptor beta chains from one specimen sequenced in a study of TIL therapy for anti-PD-1-resistant metastatic lung cancer. Sample time point: pre-treatment sample, taken before nivolumab and TIL therapy. This was the immunoSEQ v3 assay. Measured with immunoSEQ multiplex PCR; TCRdb has only the in-frame clones, and not every one. The table lists about 36,000 clones, around 67% of them singletons. The sample consisted of blood, taken at baseline. Receptors originate from a person between 30 and 80 years old with non-small cell lung cancer.

The CDR3: CSVGIGPETQYF. Here the CDR3 DNA reads TGCAGCGTGGGAATCGGCCCAGAGACCCAGTACTTC. The J gene is TRBJ2-5, the V gene TRBV29-1; no firm D call. There are 12 residues in the CDR3. V was cut by 6 bases and J by 4 bases, with 12 bases left in between. CDR1 is SQVTM and CDR2 is ANQGSEA in the germline V gene.

The chain links TRBV19 to TRBJ2-1; the D gene could be TRBD1 or TRBD2 (5 bases each). Germline CDR1 LNHDA, CDR2 SQIVND (reference sequence). Deletions cut 6 bases from V and 16 bases from J, with 16 bases between. This CDR3 region has 11 residues. CDR3 coding DNA: TGTGCCAGTAGGAGTGGGGACGCGGGTTTCTTC. As protein: CASRSGDAGFF.

The gene calls are TRBV6-6 and TRBJ1-1; 8 bases line up with TRBD1. CDR1 and CDR2 from the germline V gene are MNHNY and SVGAGI (reference sequence). This CDR3 comprises 14 residues. V lost 6 bases to trimming and J lost 3 bases; unmatched junction nucleotides: 6. The CDR3 here is CASRFQGADTEAFF. Written as DNA, the CDR3 is TGTGCCAGCAGGTTCCAGGGGGCCGACACTGAAGCTTTCTTT.

The chain employs TRBV30 and TRBJ1-2, with D maybe TRBD1 (5 bases). CDR3 size: 17 residues. Per germline, CDR1 GTSNPN and CDR2 SVGIG (reference sequence). V lost 7 bases and J 7 bases, leaving 31 bases between the germline ends. The CDR3 nucleotides are TGTGCCTCCCCAAGAGAGAACAGTCAGGGCCCCATAACTGGCTACACCTTC. Translated: CASPRENSQGPITGYTF.

This clone appeared a single time. The chain carries TRBV5-5 and TRBJ2-5, with D tentatively TRBD2 (5 bases). Near its end, the DNA agrees better with TRBJ2-7, so the J call may be wrong. The CDR3 extends over 13 amino acids. The germline V gene has CDR1 SGHKS and CDR2 YYEKEE (reference sequence). The CDR3, as DNA: TGTGCCAGCAGCGCCTACAGCGGCTACGAGCAGTACTTC. Its translation: CASSAYSGYEQYF.

This chain joins TRBV28 and TRBJ2-3, with D perhaps matching TRBD2 (6 bases). Trimming took 4 bases from V and 2 from J, leaving 22 bases between them. The CDR3 extends over 18 amino acids. Germline V CDR1 and CDR2: MDHEN, SYDVKM. CDR3 loop: CASSSRTGRSRDTDTQYF. In nucleotides, the CDR3 is TGTGCCAGCAGTTCACGGACCGGACGGTCGCGGGACACAGATACGCAGTATTTT.

This chain uses TRBV7-2 with TRBJ2-7, with 7 nucleotides matching TRBD1. Trimming at V came to 5 bases and at J to 0 bases, leaving 7 bases not matched to a gene. The germline CDR1 and CDR2 sequences are SGHTA and FQGNSA. The CDR3 has 15 amino acids. The CDR3 coding sequence is TGTGCCAGCAGCCCCAGGGGGATAAGCTCCTACGAGCAGTACTTC. Amino acid sequence: CASSPRGISSYEQYF. Variable domain in full (rest from reference TRBV7-2 and TRBJ2-7): GAGVSQSPSNKVTEKGKDVELRCDPISGHTALYWYRQSLGQGLEFLIYFQGNSAPDKSGLPSDRFSAERTGGSVSTLTIQRTQQEDSAVYLCASSPRGISSYEQYFGPGTRLTVT.

V and J are TRBV28 and TRBJ1-2; D is ambiguous. Per the germline V gene, CDR1 is MDHEN and CDR2 is SYDVKM. V was clipped by 5 bases and J by 2 bases, with 9 bases between them. CDR3 size: 13 residues. CDR3 sequence reads: CASSPLANYGYTF. The CDR3 DNA follows: TGTGCCAGCAGTCCGCTCGCCAACTATGGCTACACCTTC.

This clone was seen a single time. This chain uses TRBV5-1 with TRBJ1-4, with 7 nucleotides matching TRBD1. This CDR3 has 16 amino acids. Per the germline V gene, CDR1 is SGHRS and CDR2 is YFSETQ. Losses at the gene ends were 4 bases for V and 8 bases for J; bases not matched to a gene: 14. The DNA for the CDR3 is TGCGCCAGCAGCCCCGGATTGGAGGGGGCCCAAGAAAAACTGTTTTTT. It yields the protein CASSPGLEGAQEKLFF.

The CDR3 sequence: CATGVRDLKETQYF. The CDR3 DNA reads TGTGCCACCGGAGTCAGGGACTTAAAAGAGACCCAGTACTTC. The rearrangement links TRBV19 to TRBJ2-5; D is possibly TRBD2 (6 bases). CDR1 is LNHDA, CDR2 SQIVND, per germline (reference sequence). Between the trimmed V and J ends, which lost 10 bases and 3 bases, there was a span of 18 bases. This CDR3 region has 14 residues.

This rearrangement joins TRBV7-2 to TRBJ1-2; a weak D match, TRBD1 (5 bases). Germline CDR1 and CDR2: SGHTA and FQGNSA. The CDR3 totals 14 residues. V was clipped by 1 base and J by 8 bases, with 14 bases between them. The CDR3 spells CASSLDSGTLGYTF. The DNA of the CDR3 is TGTGCCAGCAGCTTAGATTCCGGGACTCTCGGCTACACCTTC.

A single count supports this clone. The chain carries TRBV7-9 and TRBJ2-1, with TRBD2 matching over 11 bases. The germline V gene encodes CDR1 SEHNR and CDR2 FQNEAQ (reference sequence). The CDR3 is 17 amino acids. Trimming removed 5 bases from V and 9 bases from J; junction bases left unmatched: 15. The CDR3 DNA sequence: TGTGCCAGCAGCCTAATCAGAACTAGCGGGAGATACGTTGAGCAGTTCTTC. Residues: CASSLIRTSGRYVEQFF.

This clone was observed once. The chain is built from TRBV7-2 and TRBJ1-1; possible D gene TRBD1, 6 bases. The germline V and J ends were trimmed by 1 base and 4 bases, with 13 bases remaining between them. The CDR3 has 15 amino acids. Germline V lookup: CDR1 SGHTA, CDR2 FQGNSA. CDR3 in DNA: TGTGCCAGCAGCTTAGGGTTGGGGGCCGGCACTGAAGCTTTCTTT. It yields the protein CASSLGLGAGTEAFF.

This clone came up a few times. This chain connects TRBV6-5 to TRBJ1-6, with 10 bases aligning to TRBD1. Germline trimming cut 4 bases from V and 8 bases from J; bases unmatched to any gene: 2. The CDR3 is 14 residues long. Looked up from germline, CDR1 is MNHEY and CDR2 is SVGAGI. CDR3 bases: TGTGCCAGCAGTTCCGGGACAGGGGATTCACCCCTCCACTTT. It is translated as CASSSGTGDSPLHF.